This T cell receptor beta chain came from a study of tumor-infiltrating lymphocytes in primary liver carcinoma. Per the germline V gene, CDR1 is SEHNR and CDR2 is FQNEAQ (reference sequence). The CDR3 consists of 13 residues. Blood RNA came from unsorted whole blood; germline DNA was also extracted. Before surgery, 3 to 5 milliliters of EDTA blood were taken. This clonotype was recorded once. The junction and the germline gene differ at one end; a read error may be behind it. A constant-region primer served to make TCR beta cDNA from about 530 ng total RNA. It was through three nested multiplex PCR rounds of slightly modified ARM-PCR that TCR beta libraries arose. Amplification in the first two PCR rounds was performed using TRBV1-TRBV30 forward primers and a C-beta reverse primer for roughly 9 cycles each. TCRdb fed the multiplex PCR reads into MiXCR, producing one record per CDR3 protein. The repertoire includes approximately 310,000 distinct CDR3 sequences, roughly two thirds of them detected once, and roughly 9% sits in the top ten.

This chain uses TRBV7-9 with TRBJ1-1; TRBD1 might be the D (5 bases). The TCR comes from a man between 35 and 55 years old with primary liver carcinoma and hepatitis B virus infection. The sequencing sample was made of peripheral blood. DNA of the CDR3: TGTACCAGCAGCTCAGGCAGGGCCACTGAAGCTTTCTTT. As protein: CTSSSGRATEAFF.